A selection of T cell receptor beta chains follows, all from one sample in a study of PD-L1 blockade in urothelial cancer. Sequencing used immunoSEQ multiplex PCR; TCRdb keeps in-frame clones, though not all of them. The repertoire holds some 40,000 clones, about 90% seen once, with 5.5% to 8% in the top ten. The input for sequencing was PBMCs, taken around atezolizumab (anti-PD-L1) treatment. The receptors originated from a man between 65 and 79 years old with urothelial cancer. Each CDR3 is given with its conserved first and last residue. The D gene is left open where the match is weak. The size of a clone is reported for some rows only, either as once, few or many, or as a class for expanded clones.

TRBD1,14,TRBJ2-7,TRBV28,-,TGTGCCAGCAGTTCCCGGACAGGAACCTACGAGCAGTACTTC,CASSSRTGTYEQYF
TRBD2,18,TRBJ2-6,TRBV4-1,once,TGCGCCAGCAGCCATGGACTAGCGGGAGGTTCTGGGGCCAACGTCCTGACTTTC,CASSHGLAGGSGANVLTF
TRBD1,15,TRBJ1-1,TRBV2,-,TGTGCCAGCACGGACAGGGGGCGAGTGAACACTGAAGCTTTCTTT,CASTDRGRVNTEAFF
TRBD2,17,TRBJ2-7,TRBV10-3,-,TGTGCCATCAGTGAGTCGAGGCTAGCGGGAGTGTCCTACGAGCAGTACTTC,CAISESRLAGVSYEQYF
TRBD1,17,TRBJ2-3,TRBV11-2,-,TGTGCCAGCAGCGACGGGACAGGGAGGCTCGGCACAGATACGCAGTATTTT,CASSDGTGRLGTDTQYF
-,10,TRBJ2-7,TRBV11-2,-,TGTGCCAGCTCACTCAACGAGCAGTACTTC,CASSLNEQYF
-,14,TRBJ2-4,TRBV27,-,TGTGCCAGCAGTGGACAGTTTTCCAAAAACATTCAGTACTTC,CASSGQFSKNIQYF
-,15,TRBJ2-1,TRBV9,-,TGTGCCAGCAGCGCCGAGACTAGTTCTTACAATGAGCAGTTCTTC,CASSAETSSYNEQFF
TRBD2,17,TRBJ2-7,TRBV7-9,-,TGTGCCAGCAGCTTAGCGGGGACTAGCTCGTTCGCCTACGAGCAGTACTTC,CASSLAGTSSFAYEQYF
-,13,TRBJ1-2,TRBV5-6,-,TGTGCCAGCAGCGTCTCAGATAACTATGGCTACACCTTC,CASSVSDNYGYTF
TRBD2,14,TRBJ2-3,TRBV28,-,TGTGCCAGCAGTTTCCTGGGGGGGAGGGATACGCAGTATTTT,CASSFLGGRDTQYF
-,16,TRBJ1-5,TRBV6-6,-,TGTGCCAGCAGCCCCCGACGGGACTTGAGCAATCAGCCCCAGCATTTT,CASSPRRDLSNQPQHF
-,14,TRBJ2-3,TRBV18,once,TGTGCCAGCTCACCGCAGGGGTCCGCAGATACGCAGTATTTT,CASSPQGSADTQYF
-,15,TRBJ2-1,TRBV27,-,TGTGCCAGCAGTCAGACTAGGGTCTCCTACAATGAGCAGTTCTTC,CASSQTRVSYNEQFF
-,14,TRBJ2-7,TRBV6-1,-,TGTGCCAGCAGTCAATTTGGCCTCTCCTACGAGCAGTACTTC,CASSQFGLSYEQYF
-,13,TRBJ1-1,TRBV11-2,-,TGTGCCAGCAGCTTAATTGGGCTCACTGAAGCTTTCTTT,CASSLIGLTEAFF
-,15,TRBJ2-1,TRBV25-1,few,TGTGCCAGCACGGAGCGAGCCTCCACGAACAATGAGCAGTTCTTC,CASTERASTNNEQFF
TRBD2,15,TRBJ2-1,TRBV28,-,TGTGCCAGCATGTTGACTAGCGGGAGGGTGAATGAGCAGTTCTTC,CASMLTSGRVNEQFF